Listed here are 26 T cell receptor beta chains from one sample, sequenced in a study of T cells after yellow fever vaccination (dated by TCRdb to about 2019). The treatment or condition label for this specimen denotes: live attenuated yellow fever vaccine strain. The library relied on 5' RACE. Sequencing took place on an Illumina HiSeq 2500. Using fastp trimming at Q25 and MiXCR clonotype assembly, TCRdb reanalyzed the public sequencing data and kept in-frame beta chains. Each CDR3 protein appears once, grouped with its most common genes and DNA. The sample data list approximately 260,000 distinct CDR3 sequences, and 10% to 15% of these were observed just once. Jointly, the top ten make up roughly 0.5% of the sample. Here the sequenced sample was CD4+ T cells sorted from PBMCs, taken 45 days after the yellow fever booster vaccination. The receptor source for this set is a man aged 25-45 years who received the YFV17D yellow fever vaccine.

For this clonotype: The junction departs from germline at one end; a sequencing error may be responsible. In DNA form, the CDR3 reads TGTGCCAGCAGGAGGAAACCCCGCAATCAGCCCCAGGATTTT. Its protein product is CASRRKPRNQPQDF. The chain combines TRBV28 with TRBJ1-5; D call uncertain. CDR3 length: 14 residues. The germline V gene encodes CDR1 MDHEN and CDR2 SYDVKM.

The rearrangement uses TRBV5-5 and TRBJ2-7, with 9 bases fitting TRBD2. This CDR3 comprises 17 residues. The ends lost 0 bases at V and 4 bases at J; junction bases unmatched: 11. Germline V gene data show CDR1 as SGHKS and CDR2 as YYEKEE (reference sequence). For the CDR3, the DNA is TGTGCCAGCAGCTTGGTTATTAGCGGGAGTTTCGGATACGAGCAGTACTTC. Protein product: CASSLVISGSFGYEQYF. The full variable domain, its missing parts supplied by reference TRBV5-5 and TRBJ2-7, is DAGVTQSPTHLIKTRGQQVTLRCSPISGHKSVSWYQQVLGQGPQFIFQYYEKEERGRGNFPDRFSARQFPNYSSELNVNALLLGDSALYLCASSLVISGSFGYEQYFGPGTRLTVT.

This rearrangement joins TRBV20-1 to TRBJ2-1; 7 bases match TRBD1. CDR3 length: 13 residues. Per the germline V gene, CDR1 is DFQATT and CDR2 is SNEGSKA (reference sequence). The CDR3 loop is CSATDRKGNEQFF. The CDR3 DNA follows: TGCAGCGCCACGGACAGGAAAGGGAATGAGCAGTTCTTC.

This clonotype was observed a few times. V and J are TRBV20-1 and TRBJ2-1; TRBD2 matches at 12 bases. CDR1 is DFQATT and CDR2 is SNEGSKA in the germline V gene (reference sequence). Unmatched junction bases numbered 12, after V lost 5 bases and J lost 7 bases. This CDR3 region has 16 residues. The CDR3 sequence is CSADRLAGASLNEQFF. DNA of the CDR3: TGCAGTGCTGATCGACTAGCGGGAGCGAGTTTGAATGAGCAGTTCTTC.

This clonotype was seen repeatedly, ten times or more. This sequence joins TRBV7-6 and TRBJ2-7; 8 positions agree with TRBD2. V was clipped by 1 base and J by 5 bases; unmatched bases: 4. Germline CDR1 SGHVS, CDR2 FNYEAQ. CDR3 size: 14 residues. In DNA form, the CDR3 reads TGTGCCAGCAGCTTAGTTCGGGGGGGCGACGAGCAGTACTTC. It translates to CASSLVRGGDEQYF.

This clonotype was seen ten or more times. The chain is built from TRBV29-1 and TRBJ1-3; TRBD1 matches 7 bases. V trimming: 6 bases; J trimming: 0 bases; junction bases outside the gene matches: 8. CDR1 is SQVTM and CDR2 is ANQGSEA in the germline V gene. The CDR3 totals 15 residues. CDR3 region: CSVRTGSNSGNTIYF. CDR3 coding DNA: TGCAGCGTCCGGACAGGCTCAAACTCTGGAAACACCATATATTTT.

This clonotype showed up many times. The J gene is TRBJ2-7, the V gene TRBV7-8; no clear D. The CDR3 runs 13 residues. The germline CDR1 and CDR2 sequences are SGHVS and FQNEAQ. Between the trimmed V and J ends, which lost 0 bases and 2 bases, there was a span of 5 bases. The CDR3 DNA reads TGTGCCAGCAGCTTAGCGGCAACCTACGAGCAGTACTTC. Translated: CASSLAATYEQYF.

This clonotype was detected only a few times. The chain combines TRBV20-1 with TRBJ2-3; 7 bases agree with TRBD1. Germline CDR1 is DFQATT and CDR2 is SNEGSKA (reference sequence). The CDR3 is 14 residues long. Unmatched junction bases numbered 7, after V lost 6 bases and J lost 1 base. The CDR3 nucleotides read TGCAGTGCCAACAGGGGTTCGGGCACAGATACGCAGTATTTT. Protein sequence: CSANRGSGTDTQYF.

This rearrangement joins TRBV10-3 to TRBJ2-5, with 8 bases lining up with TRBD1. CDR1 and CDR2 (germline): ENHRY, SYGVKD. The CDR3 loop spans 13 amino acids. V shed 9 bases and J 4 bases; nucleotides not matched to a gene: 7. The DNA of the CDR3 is TGTGCCATTAGCGTCACAGGGGGAGAGACCCAGTACTTC. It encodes CAISVTGGETQYF.

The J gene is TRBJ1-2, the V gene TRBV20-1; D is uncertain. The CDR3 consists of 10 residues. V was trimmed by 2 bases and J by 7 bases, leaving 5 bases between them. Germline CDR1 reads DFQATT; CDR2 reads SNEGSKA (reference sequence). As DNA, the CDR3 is TGCAGTGCTAGATGGGGTGGCTACACCTTC. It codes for CSARWGGYTF.

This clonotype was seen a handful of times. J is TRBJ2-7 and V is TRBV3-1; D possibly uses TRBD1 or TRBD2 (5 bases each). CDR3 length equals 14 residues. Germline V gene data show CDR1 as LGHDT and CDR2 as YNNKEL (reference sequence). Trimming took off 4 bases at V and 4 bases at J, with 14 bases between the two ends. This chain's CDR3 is CASSPTYGGYEQYF. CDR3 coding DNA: TGTGCCAGCAGCCCAACTTATGGGGGTTACGAGCAGTACTTC.

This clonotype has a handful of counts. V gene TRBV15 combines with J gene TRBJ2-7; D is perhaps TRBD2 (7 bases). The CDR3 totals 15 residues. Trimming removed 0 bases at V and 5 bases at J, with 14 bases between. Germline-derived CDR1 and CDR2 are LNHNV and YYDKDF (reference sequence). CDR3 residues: CATSRDRGGGDEQYF. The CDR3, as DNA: TGTGCCACCAGCAGAGATCGCGGCGGGGGCGACGAGCAGTACTTC.

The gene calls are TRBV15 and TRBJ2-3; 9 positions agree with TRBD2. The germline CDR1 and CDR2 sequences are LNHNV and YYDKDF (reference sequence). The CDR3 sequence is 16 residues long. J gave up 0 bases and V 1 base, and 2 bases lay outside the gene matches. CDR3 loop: CATSRGLAGSTDTQYF. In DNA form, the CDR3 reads TGTGCCACCAGCAGAGGGCTAGCGGGAAGCACAGATACGCAGTATTTT. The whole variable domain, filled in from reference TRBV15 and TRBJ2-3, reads DAMVIQNPRYQVTQFGKPVTLSCSQTLNHNVMYWYQQKSSQAPKLLFHYYDKDFNNEADTPDNFQSRRPNTSFCFLDIRSPGLGDTAMYLCATSRGLAGSTDTQYFGPGTRLTVL.

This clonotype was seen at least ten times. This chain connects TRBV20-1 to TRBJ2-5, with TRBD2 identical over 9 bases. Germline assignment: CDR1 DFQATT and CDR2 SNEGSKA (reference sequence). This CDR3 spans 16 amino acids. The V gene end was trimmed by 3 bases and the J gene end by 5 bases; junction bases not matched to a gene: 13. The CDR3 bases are TGCAGTGCTAGGGGTCTAGCGGGGCTGGGGGTCGAGACCCAGTACTTC. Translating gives CSARGLAGLGVETQYF.

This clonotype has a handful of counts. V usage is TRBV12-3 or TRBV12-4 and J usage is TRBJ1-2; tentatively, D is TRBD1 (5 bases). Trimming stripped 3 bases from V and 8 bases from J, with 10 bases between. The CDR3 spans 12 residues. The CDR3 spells CASSFDSWGYTF. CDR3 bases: TGTGCCAGCAGTTTCGACAGCTGGGGCTACACCTTC.

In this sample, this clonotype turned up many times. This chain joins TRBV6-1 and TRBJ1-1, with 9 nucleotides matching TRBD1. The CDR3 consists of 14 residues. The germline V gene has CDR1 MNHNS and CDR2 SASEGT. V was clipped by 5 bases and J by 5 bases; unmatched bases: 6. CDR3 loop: CASSPGQGRTEAFF. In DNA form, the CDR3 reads TGTGCCAGCAGTCCCGGACAGGGGAGGACTGAAGCTTTCTTT.

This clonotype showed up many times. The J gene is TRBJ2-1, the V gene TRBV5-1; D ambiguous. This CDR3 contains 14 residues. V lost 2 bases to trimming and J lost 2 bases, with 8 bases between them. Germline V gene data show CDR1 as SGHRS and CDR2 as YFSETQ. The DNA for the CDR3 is TGCGCCAGCAGCTTCGACCCCCCCTACAATGAGCAGTTCTTC. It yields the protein CASSFDPPYNEQFF.

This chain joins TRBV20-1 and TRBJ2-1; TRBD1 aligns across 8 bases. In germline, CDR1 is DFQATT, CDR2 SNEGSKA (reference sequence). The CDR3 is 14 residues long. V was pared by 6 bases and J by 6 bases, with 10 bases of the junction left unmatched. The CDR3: CSAIRTTGVNEQFF. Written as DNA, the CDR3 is TGCAGTGCCATCCGGACGACAGGGGTCAATGAGCAGTTCTTC.

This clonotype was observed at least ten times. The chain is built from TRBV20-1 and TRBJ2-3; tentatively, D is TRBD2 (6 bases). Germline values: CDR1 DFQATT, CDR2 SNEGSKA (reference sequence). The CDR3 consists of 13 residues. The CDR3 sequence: CLTGLRVSDTQYF. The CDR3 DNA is TGCCTCACGGGACTCCGGGTGAGCGATACGCAGTATTTT.

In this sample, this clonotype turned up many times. The CDR3 DNA reads TGTGCCAGCAGCTTAGATGGACCATCCTACGAGCAGTACTTC. It is translated as CASSLDGPSYEQYF. The gene calls are TRBV7-9 and TRBJ2-7, with D uncertain. CDR3 size: 14 residues. V was cut by 1 base and J by 1 base, with 8 bases left in between. Germline CDR1 reads SEHNR; CDR2 reads FQNEAQ (reference sequence).

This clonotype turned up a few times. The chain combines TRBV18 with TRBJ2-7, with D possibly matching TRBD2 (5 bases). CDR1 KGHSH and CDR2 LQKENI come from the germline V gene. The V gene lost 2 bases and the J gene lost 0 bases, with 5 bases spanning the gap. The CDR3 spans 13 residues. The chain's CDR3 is CASSPAGSYEQYF. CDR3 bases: TGTGCCAGCTCACCAGCGGGCTCCTACGAGCAGTACTTC.

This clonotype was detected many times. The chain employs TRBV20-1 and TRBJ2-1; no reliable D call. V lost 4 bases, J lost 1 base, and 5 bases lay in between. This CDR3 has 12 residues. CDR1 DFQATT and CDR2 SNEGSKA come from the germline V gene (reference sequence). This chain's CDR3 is CSATQSYNEQFF. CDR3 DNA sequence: TGCAGTGCTACCCAGTCCTACAATGAGCAGTTCTTC.

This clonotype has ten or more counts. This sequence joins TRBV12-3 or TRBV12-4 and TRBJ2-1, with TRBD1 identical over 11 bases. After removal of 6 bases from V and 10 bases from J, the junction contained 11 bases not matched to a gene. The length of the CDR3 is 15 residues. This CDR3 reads CASSAGQGGIGEQFF. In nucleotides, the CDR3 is TGTGCCAGCAGCGCGGGACAGGGGGGCATCGGCGAGCAGTTCTTC.

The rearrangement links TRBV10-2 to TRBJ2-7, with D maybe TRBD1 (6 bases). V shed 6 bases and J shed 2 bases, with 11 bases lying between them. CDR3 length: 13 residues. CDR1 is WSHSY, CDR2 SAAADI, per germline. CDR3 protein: CASRAGATYEQYF. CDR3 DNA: TGCGCCAGCAGAGCAGGGGCTACCTACGAGCAGTACTTC.

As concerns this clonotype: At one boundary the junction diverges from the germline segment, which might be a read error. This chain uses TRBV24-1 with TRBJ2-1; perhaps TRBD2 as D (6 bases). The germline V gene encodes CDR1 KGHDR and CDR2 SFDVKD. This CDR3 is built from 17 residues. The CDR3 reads CANSGATAGNSYNEQFF. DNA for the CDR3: TGTGCCAACAGTGGGGCCACAGCGGGCAACTCCTACAATGAGCAGTTCTTC.

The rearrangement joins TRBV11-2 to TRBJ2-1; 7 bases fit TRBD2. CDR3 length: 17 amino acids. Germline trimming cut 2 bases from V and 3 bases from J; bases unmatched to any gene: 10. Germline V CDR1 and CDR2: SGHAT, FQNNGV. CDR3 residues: CASSLFWPGGHYNEQFF. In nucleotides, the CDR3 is TGTGCCAGCAGCTTATTCTGGCCGGGAGGTCACTACAATGAGCAGTTCTTC.